These T cell receptor beta chains were read from a single sample in a study of regulatory T cells in long-lasting Graves disease. TCRdb passed the multiplex PCR reads through MiXCR, listing each CDR3 protein once. The sample holds some 220,000 distinct CDR3 sequences; around a fifth are singletons and the top ten take 10% to 15%. This same sample was also taken into another study, of T cells in Graves' hyperthyroidism and ophthalmopathy.

The sample was peripheral blood mononuclear cells (PBMCs), taken at new diagnosis, from a patient treated with antithyroid drugs. The receptors derive from a woman under 40 with Graves disease. Each CDR3 is given with its conserved first and last residue. Each record gives: clone size, V gene, D gene, J gene, CDR3 DNA, CDR3 protein. A D gene is named only where the DNA matches it firmly. Some rows have no size entry. The others give once, few or many, or a class for an expanded clone.

many,TRBV3-1,NA,TRBJ1-5,TGTGCCAGCAGCCCCGGGGGTAGGGGCAATCAGCCCCAGCATTTT,CASSPGGRGNQPQHF
NA,TRBV15,NA,TRBJ2-1,TGTGCCACCAGCAGAGATAAAGGGGGAGGTTCCAATGAGCAGTTCTTC,CATSRDKGGGSNEQFF
NA,TRBV20-1,TRBD2,TRBJ2-1,TGCAGTGCTAGAGGGACTAGCGGTAAAAACAATGAGCAGTTCTTC,CSARGTSGKNNEQFF
once,TRBV28,TRBD1,TRBJ1-2,TGTGCCAGCAGTTCCCTGGGACAGGTCTATGGCTACACCTTC,CASSSLGQVYGYTF
NA,TRBV7-2,TRBD2,TRBJ2-5,TGTGCCAGCAGATCAGGGAGGGCCGGGGAGACCCAGTACTTC,CASRSGRAGETQYF
many,TRBV5-1,NA,TRBJ2-3,TGCGCCAGCAGCTTGGAGGGACTCCACACAGATACGCAGTATTTT,CASSLEGLHTDTQYF
many,TRBV20-1,NA,TRBJ2-1,TGCAGTGCCCCCGGGGTAGCACTCTACAATGAGCAGTTCTTC,CSAPGVALYNEQFF
once,TRBV29-1,NA,TRBJ2-5,TGCAGCGTTTACGACTCGCACGCGTACCTTCAAGAGACCCAGTACTTC,CSVYDSHAYLQETQYF
NA,TRBV12-3/TRBV12-4,TRBD1,TRBJ1-1,TGTGCCAGCCCCTCGGACAGGGTACGGACTGAAGCTTTCTTT,CASPSDRVRTEAFF
many,TRBV12-3/TRBV12-4,TRBD1,TRBJ1-4,TGTGCCAGCAGTTTAGTAGGACAGGGGCACGAAAAACTGTTTTTT,CASSLVGQGHEKLFF
many,TRBV2,TRBD2,TRBJ2-3,TGTGCCAGCAGTGGCAGACTAGCGACAAGCACAGATACGCAGTATTTT,CASSGRLATSTDTQYF
many,TRBV18,TRBD1,TRBJ1-1,TGTGCCAGCTCACCACCCGGGACAGGGGATCAAGCTTTCTTT,CASSPPGTGDQAFF
few,TRBV30,NA,TRBJ2-7,TGTGCCTGCATTCTAGGGAGCTCCTACGAGCAGTACTTC,CACILGSSYEQYF
once,TRBV27,NA,TRBJ2-3,TGTGCCAGCAGTTATCGGGCCACAGATACGCAGTATTTT,CASSYRATDTQYF
many,TRBV6-1,TRBD2,TRBJ2-1,TGTGCCAGCAGTGATACCCGTTTTTCGCGGGAGTGGAGGAATGAGCAGTTCTTC,CASSDTRFSREWRNEQFF
many,TRBV7-2,NA,TRBJ1-6,TGTGCCAGCAGCTCAACCTTACGGTCCTATAATTCACCCCTCCACTTT,CASSSTLRSYNSPLHF
many,TRBV9,NA,TRBJ1-6,TGTGCCAGCAGCCCCCTCCCCACGAATTCACCCCTCCACTTT,CASSPLPTNSPLHF
many,TRBV28,NA,TRBJ1-1,TGTGCCAGCGGACTCGGGGGGACTGAAGCTTTCTTT,CASGLGGTEAFF
NA,TRBV7-9,NA,TRBJ1-5,TGTGCCAGCAGCCCGACAGGCCAGGGTCAGCCCCAGCATTTT,CASSPTGQGQPQHF
many,TRBV2,NA,TRBJ1-1,TGTGCCAGCAGCAGTGAAGCTTTCTTT,CASSSEAFF
once,TRBV27,NA,TRBJ2-2,TGTGCCAGCAGTTTAGGGCCGAACACCGGGGAGCCGTTTTTT,CASSLGPNTGEPFF
few,TRBV14,NA,TRBJ2-2,TGTGCCAGCAGCCAAGTTTCCGGAGGGGAGCTGTTTTTT,CASSQVSGGELFF
many,TRBV11-3,NA,TRBJ1-4,TGTGCCAGCATACCCGGGCCCAGGTGTAATGAAAAACTGTTTTTT,CASIPGPRCNEKLFF
few,TRBV9,NA,TRBJ1-6,TGTGCCAGCAGCACGCAGGGGAGGCTCGTAAATTCACCCCTCCACTTT,CASSTQGRLVNSPLHF
many,TRBV6-5,NA,TRBJ1-4,TGTGCCAGCAGTTACTATCTCGGGGCGGGTGAAAAACTGTTTTTT,CASSYYLGAGEKLFF
many,TRBV2,NA,TRBJ1-2,TGTGCCAGCAGTGTAGGGTGGGCGGGCTACACCTTC,CASSVGWAGYTF
NA,TRBV4-1,NA,TRBJ1-1,TGCGCCAGCAGCCAGTACGGACTATCAGGTCTTCCAAAAGCTTTCTTT,CASSQYGLSGLPKAFF
many,TRBV2,TRBD2,TRBJ2-7,TGTGCCAGCACTTTACGGGGGGGAAGCTACGAGCAGTACTTC,CASTLRGGSYEQYF
few,TRBV9,NA,TRBJ1-3,TGTGCCAGCAGCGTATCCAGTTTCTCTGGAAACACCATATATTTT,CASSVSSFSGNTIYF
many,TRBV2,TRBD2,TRBJ2-1,TGTGCCAGCAGGGAACCTGGACTAGCGGGTTACAATGAGCAGTTCTTC,CASREPGLAGYNEQFF
many,TRBV20-1,NA,TRBJ1-5,TGCAGTGCTACGGGGCCGCAGTATAGCAATCAGCCCCAGCATTTT,CSATGPQYSNQPQHF
many,TRBV27,NA,TRBJ1-2,TGTGCCAGCAGTTTCCTGGAGGGTGCTTACTATGGCTACACCTTC,CASSFLEGAYYGYTF
medium-sized,TRBV12-3/TRBV12-4,TRBD1,TRBJ1-3,TGTGCCAGCAGTTCCGCGACAGGGGGCCGAGGAAACACCATATATTTT,CASSSATGGRGNTIYF
NA,TRBV11-1,TRBD2,TRBJ2-1,TGTGCCAGCAGCCGGCTAGCGGGGGAACGTACCAATGAGCAGTTCTTC,CASSRLAGERTNEQFF
many,TRBV2,TRBD1,TRBJ2-6,TGTGCCAGCATCACCAGGCGGGACAGGGGCTCTGGGGCCAACGTCCTGACTTTC,CASITRRDRGSGANVLTF
many,TRBV2,NA,TRBJ1-2,TGTGCCAGCAGTGAACAGGCGACAGCCAACTATGGCTACACCTTC,CASSEQATANYGYTF
NA,TRBV5-1,TRBD2,TRBJ2-1,TGCGCCAGCAGCTTGGAGCTAGCGGGCTACAATGAGCAGTTCTTC,CASSLELAGYNEQFF
many,TRBV28,NA,TRBJ1-2,TGTGCCAGCAGTTTGGTACGGGGCCGGAGTGGCTACACCTTC,CASSLVRGRSGYTF
many,TRBV5-1,TRBD1,TRBJ2-7,TGCGCCAGCAGAGACAGGGGCAACTCCTACGAGCAGTACTTC,CASRDRGNSYEQYF
many,TRBV2,NA,TRBJ1-3,TGTGCCAGCAGCGGGCCACCGGCTGGAAACACCATATATTTT,CASSGPPAGNTIYF
many,TRBV30,NA,TRBJ1-1,TGTGCCTGGAGCCCAGGGAGGGTCACTGAAGCTTTCTTT,CAWSPGRVTEAFF
many,TRBV4-2,TRBD2,TRBJ2-7,TGTGCCAGCAGCCAAGATTGGACTAGCGGGAGTTACGAGCAGTACTTC,CASSQDWTSGSYEQYF
many,TRBV30,NA,TRBJ1-1,TGTGCCTGGAGGCGGGGGTTTGAAGCTTTCTTT,CAWRRGFEAFF
many,TRBV6-1,NA,TRBJ1-1,TGTGCCAGCAGTCCTCTATTCGACACTGAAGCTTTCTTT,CASSPLFDTEAFF
many,TRBV28,NA,TRBJ2-1,TGTGCCAGCACGGGGCCGAGCTCCTACAATGAGCAGTTCTTC,CASTGPSSYNEQFF